The sequence of this T cell receptor (beta chain) was determined in a study of regulatory T cells in long-lasting Graves disease. Notes on the study in general: Gene preferences differed: TRBV28, TRBJ1-2, TRBJ2-5 in persistent cases.

This clonotype was counted many times. Its matching antigen is unknown. At one of its ends the junction is not consistent with the germline gene, which may arise from a read error. Building the TCR beta libraries relied on iRepertoire HTBI primers, and CDR3 regions underwent Arm-PCR. A single record per CDR3 protein comes from TCRdb applying MiXCR to the multiplex PCR reads. This sample has around 250,000 distinct CDR3 sequences, with 15% to 20% found just once. Noted time point: newly diagnosed GD, antithyroid drugs for less than 3 months. Following extraction of RNA from PBMCs, that RNA was used to make the TCR library. The CDR3 length is 14 residues. Germline-derived CDR1 and CDR2 are SGHRS and YFSETQ. This same sample was also taken into another study, of T cells in Graves' hyperthyroidism and ophthalmopathy. Turning to that study: Not enrolled were patients with uncontrolled infection, other autoimmune disease, pregnancy or lactation. Clinical symptoms, serum thyroxine and TRAb, thyroid ultrasound and orbital computed tomography together formed the diagnostic basis.

The chain combines TRBV5-1 with TRBJ2-7; no definite D call. The source of this sequence is a woman younger than 45 with Graves disease. Sequencing was performed on peripheral blood mononuclear cells (PBMCs), taken at new diagnosis, from a patient treated with antithyroid drugs. Here the CDR3 reads CASSLGGKNYEQYF. CDR3 DNA: TGTGCCAGCAGCTTAGGTGGCAAGAACTACGAGCAGTACTTC.